This TCR beta chain is from a study of cytomegalovirus exposure and HLA in healthy donors. Study-level results: Some V segments (TRBV6-2 and TRBV6-3 among them) were excluded as indistinguishable. A later analysis reportedly identified an Asian-associated ancestry cluster as carrying fewer N-insertions than the approximately 710-donor mean.

The PCR was carried out with 60 Vbeta primers and 13 Jbeta primers. Only in-frame clones appear in the TCRdb table, and some are missing; sequencing was by immunoSEQ multiplex PCR. The data show about 120,000 clones, more than 65% seen once. Unmatched junction bases numbered 15, after V lost 9 bases and J lost 8 bases. In germline, CDR1 is LNHDA, CDR2 SQIVND (reference sequence). The CDR3 is 14 residues long. Concerning this clone: The target antigen is unknown.

The chain links TRBV19 to TRBJ1-1; TRBD1 matches at 7 bases. Sequencing was performed on PBMCs. The source of this sequence is a man aged 25-45 years in good health and CMV-seropositive. CDR3 coding DNA: TGTGCCAGAACACAGACAGGGTGGAACGGCGAAGCTTTCTTT. Protein sequence: CARTQTGWNGEAFF.